This T cell receptor (beta chain) was found in a study of T-cell reconstitution after alpha-beta-depleted transplantation in children. Study observations and caveats: About two months after transplant, alpha-beta T cells reportedly came from several hundred expanded graft clones.

This clonotype has only a few counts. Its antigen is unknown. Germline values: CDR1 SGHNT, CDR2 YYREEE (reference sequence). This CDR3 region has 16 residues. The junction had 8 bases not matched to a gene; V was cut back by 3 bases and J by 3 bases. Unique molecular identifiers were incorporated during preparation of the TCRbeta library. TCRdb analysed the PCR reads with MiXCR anew, one entry per CDR3 protein. The sample yields 800,000 to 1,000,000 distinct CDR3 sequences, roughly 29% seen once. This chain links TRBV5-4 with TRBJ2-5, with 10 bases fitting TRBD2. This receptor was identified in a boy younger than two who had a stem cell transplant for SCID, so the T cells may come from the graft donor. The specimen comprised PBMCs, mostly from graft donor cells, sampled 360 days after TCRalphabeta/CD19-depleted stem cell transplant. CDR3 residues: CASSSKQRGGKETQYF. CDR3 nucleotide sequence: TGTGCCAGCAGCTCTAAGCAGCGGGGGGGTAAAGAGACCCAGTACTTC.